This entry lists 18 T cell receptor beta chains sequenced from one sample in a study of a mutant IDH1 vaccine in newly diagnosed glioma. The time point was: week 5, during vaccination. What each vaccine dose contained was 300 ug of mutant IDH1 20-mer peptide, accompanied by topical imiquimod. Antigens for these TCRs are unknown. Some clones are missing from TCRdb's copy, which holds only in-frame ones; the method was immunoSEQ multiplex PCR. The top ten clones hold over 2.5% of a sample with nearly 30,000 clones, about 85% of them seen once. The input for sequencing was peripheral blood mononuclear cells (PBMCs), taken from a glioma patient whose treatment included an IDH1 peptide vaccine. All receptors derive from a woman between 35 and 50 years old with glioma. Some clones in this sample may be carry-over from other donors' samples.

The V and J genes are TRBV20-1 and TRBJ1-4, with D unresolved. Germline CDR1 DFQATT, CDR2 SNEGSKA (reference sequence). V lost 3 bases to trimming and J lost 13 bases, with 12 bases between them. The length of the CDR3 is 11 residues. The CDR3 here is CSARRRGGLFF. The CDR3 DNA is TGCAGTGCTAGGAGGCGAGGTGGACTGTTTTTT.

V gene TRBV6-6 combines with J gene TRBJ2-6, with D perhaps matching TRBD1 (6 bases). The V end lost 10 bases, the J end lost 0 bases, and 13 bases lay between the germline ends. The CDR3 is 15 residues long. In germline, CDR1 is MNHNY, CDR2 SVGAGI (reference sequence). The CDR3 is CATQKGDSGANVLTF. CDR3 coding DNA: TGTGCCACCCAAAAGGGGGACTCTGGGGCCAACGTCCTGACTTTC.

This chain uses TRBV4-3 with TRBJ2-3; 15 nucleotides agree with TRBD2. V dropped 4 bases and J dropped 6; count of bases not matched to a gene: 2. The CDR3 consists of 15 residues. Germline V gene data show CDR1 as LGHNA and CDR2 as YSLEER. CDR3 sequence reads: CASSPGLAGGDTQYF. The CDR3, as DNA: TGCGCCAGCAGCCCGGGACTAGCGGGGGGCGATACGCAGTATTTT.

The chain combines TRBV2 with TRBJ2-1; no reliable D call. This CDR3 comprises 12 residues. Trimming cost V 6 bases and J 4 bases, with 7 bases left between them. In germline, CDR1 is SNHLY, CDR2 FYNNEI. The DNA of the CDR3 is TGTGCCAGCAGCGCCAGTTACAATGAGCAGTTCTTC. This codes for CASSASYNEQFF. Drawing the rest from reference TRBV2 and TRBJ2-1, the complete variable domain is EPEVTQTPSHQVTQMGQEVILRCVPISNHLYFYWYRQILGQKVEFLVSFYNNEISEKSEIFDDQFSVERPDGSNFTLKIRSTKLEDSAMYFCASSASYNEQFFGPGTRLTVL.

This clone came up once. The CDR3 sequence is CAISDGGTYEQYF. The CDR3 nucleotides are TGTGCCATCAGTGACGGCGGGACTTACGAGCAGTACTTC. The chain uses TRBV10-3 and TRBJ2-7; D might be TRBD2 (6 bases). V was clipped by 3 bases and J by 4 bases, with 10 bases between them. The CDR3 extends over 13 amino acids. Germline V CDR1 and CDR2: ENHRY, SYGVKD.

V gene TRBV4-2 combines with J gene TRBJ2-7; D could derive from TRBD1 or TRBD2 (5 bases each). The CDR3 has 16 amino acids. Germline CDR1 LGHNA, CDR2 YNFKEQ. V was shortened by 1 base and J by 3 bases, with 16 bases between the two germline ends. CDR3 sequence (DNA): TGTGCCAGCAGCCAAGGATTGAGGGGCTCCTACTACGAGCAGTACTTC. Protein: CASSQGLRGSYYEQYF.

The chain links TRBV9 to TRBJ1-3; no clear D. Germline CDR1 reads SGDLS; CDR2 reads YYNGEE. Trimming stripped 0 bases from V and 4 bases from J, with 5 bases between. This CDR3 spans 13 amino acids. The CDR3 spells CASSVDLGNTIYF. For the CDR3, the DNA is TGTGCCAGCAGCGTAGATCTGGGAAACACCATATATTTT.

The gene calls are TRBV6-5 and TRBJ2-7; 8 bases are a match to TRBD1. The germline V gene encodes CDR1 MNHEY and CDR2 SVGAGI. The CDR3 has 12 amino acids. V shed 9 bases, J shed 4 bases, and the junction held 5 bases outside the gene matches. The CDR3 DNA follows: TGTGCCAGTGGGGACAGGTCTTACGAGCAGTACTTC. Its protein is CASGDRSYEQYF.

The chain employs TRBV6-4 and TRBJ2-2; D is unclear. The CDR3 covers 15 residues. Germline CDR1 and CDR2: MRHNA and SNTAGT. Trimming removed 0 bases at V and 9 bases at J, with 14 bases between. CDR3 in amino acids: CASSDSNRPSRELFF. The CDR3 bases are TGTGCCAGCAGTGACTCGAACAGACCAAGCCGGGAGCTGTTTTTT.

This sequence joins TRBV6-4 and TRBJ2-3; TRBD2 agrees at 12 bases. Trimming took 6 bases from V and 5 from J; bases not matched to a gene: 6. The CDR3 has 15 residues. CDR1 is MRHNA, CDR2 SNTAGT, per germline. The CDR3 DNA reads TGTGCCAGCAGCAAGACTAGCGGGAGTGGAGATACGCAGTATTTT. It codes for CASSKTSGSGDTQYF.

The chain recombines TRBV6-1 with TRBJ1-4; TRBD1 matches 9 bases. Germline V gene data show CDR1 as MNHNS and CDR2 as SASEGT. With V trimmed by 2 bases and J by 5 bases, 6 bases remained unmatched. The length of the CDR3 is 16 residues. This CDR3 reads CASSENLGQGNEKLFF. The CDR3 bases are TGTGCCAGCAGTGAAAACCTCGGACAGGGGAATGAAAAACTGTTTTTT.

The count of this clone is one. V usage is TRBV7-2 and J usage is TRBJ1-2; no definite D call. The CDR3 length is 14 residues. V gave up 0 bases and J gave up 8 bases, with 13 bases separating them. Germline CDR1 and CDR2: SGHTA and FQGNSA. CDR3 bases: TGTGCCAGCAGCTTAGCGCGGGAGGCCGGAGGCTACACCTTC. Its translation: CASSLAREAGGYTF.

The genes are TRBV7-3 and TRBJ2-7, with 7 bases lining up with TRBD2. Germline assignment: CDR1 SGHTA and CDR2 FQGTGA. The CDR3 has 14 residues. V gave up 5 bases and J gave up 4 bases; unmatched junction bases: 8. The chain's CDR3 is CASSPNGGGYEQYF. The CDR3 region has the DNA TGTGCCAGCAGCCCGAATGGGGGAGGGTACGAGCAGTACTTC. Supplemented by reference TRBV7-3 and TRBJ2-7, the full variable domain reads GAGVSQTPSNKVTEKGKYVELRCDPISGHTALYWYRQSLGQGPEFLIYFQGTGAADDSGLPNDRFFAVRPEGSVSTLKIQRTERGDSAVYLCASSPNGGGYEQYFGPGTRLTVT.

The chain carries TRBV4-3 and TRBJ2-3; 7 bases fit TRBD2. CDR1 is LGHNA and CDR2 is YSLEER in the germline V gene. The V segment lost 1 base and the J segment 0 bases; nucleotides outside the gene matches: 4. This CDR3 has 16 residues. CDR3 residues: CASSQVAGESTDTQYF. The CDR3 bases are TGCGCCAGCAGCCAAGTGGCGGGGGAGAGCACAGATACGCAGTATTTT.

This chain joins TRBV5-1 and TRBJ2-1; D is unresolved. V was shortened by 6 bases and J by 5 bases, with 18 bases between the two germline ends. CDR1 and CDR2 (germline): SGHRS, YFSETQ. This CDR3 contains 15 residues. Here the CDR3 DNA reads TGCGCCAGCACATCAAGGAGTAGGATGGACAATGAGCAGTTCTTC. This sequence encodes CASTSRSRMDNEQFF.

CDR3 DNA: TGCGCCAGCAGCCTCCAGCGGGGGGCCTACAATGAGCAGTTCTTC. Translating gives CASSLQRGAYNEQFF. The rearrangement links TRBV4-3 to TRBJ2-1, with TRBD2 matching 9 bases. The CDR3 covers 15 residues. Trimming at V came to 4 bases and at J to 2 bases, leaving 3 bases not matched to a gene. Germline CDR1 and CDR2: LGHNA and YSLEER.

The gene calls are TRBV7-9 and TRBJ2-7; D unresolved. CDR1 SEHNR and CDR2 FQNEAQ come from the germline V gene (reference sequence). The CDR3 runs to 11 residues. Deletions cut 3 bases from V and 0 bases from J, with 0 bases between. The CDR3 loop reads CASSFSYEQYF. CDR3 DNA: TGTGCCAGCAGCTTCTCCTACGAGCAGTACTTC.

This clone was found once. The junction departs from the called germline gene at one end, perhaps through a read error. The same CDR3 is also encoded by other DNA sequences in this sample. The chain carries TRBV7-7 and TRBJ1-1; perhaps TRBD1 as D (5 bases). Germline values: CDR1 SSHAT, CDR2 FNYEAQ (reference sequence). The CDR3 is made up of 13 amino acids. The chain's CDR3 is CASSLTENTEAFF. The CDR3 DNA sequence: TGTGCTAGCAGCCTGACAGAGAACACTGAAGCTTTCTTT.